This TCR beta chain was retrieved from a study of blood T cell repertoires in COVID-19. Overall study: PBMCs, B-cell-depleted T cells, or T cells were the source of the cDNA or gDNA that made up the material.

Produced via immunoSEQ multiplex PCR; TCRdb's table is partial and in-frame only. The table has over 300,000 clones, around 90% seen once. Trimming removed 3 bases from V and 8 bases from J; junction bases left unmatched: 16. Germline loops: CDR1 SGDLS, CDR2 YYNGEE. This CDR3 contains 17 residues. This clone has only a few counts. V is TRBV9 and J is TRBJ1-4, with TRBD1 matching 7 bases. The sequence came from a man between 18 and 29 years old with active or convalescent COVID-19. The specimen was peripheral blood. In nucleotides, the CDR3 is TGTGCCAGCAGCGCAGGATGGGACAGATCTTTTGGAGAAAAACTGTTTTTT. The encoded protein is CASSAGWDRSFGEKLFF. Filled out from reference TRBV9 and TRBJ1-4, the complete variable domain reads DSGVTQTPKHLITATGQRVTLRCSPRSGDLSVYWYQQSLDQGLQFLIQYYNGEERAKGNILERFSAQQFPDLHSELNLSSLELGDSALYFCASSAGWDRSFGEKLFFGSGTQLSVL.